This section outlines one TCR beta chain sequence together with its context. What antigen it recognizes has not been identified. No clone much larger than this one lies a single base away; base qualities are absent. The immunoSEQ Assay was the method used to sequence TCRbeta CDR3 regions. After extraction, genomic DNA underwent amplification by bias-controlled multiplex PCR, followed by high-throughput sequencing. Per the authors' processing: To quantify the absolute abundance of every unique TCRbeta CDR3 region, sequences were collapsed and filtered. T cell fraction was estimated by normalizing TCRbeta template counts to usable DNA, which was measured by amplifying reference genes present in all nucleated cells. Repertoire TCRs were annotated as SARS-CoV-2-specific by exact matching of V gene, CDR3 amino acid sequence and J gene to a known reactive TCR set. The reference SARS-CoV-2 TCR set was obtained from MIRA and was filtered for enrichment in COVID-19-positive ImmuneCODE repertoires, whereby public or cross-reactive TCRs were removed. Using the MIRA antigens, annotated TCRs were further analysed by specific ORF or by position within an ORF. Breadth was defined as annotated unique rearrangements over total unique productive rearrangements; depth was the summed frequency of those rearrangements. Two-sided Wilcoxon rank-sum tests were applied when comparing TCR breadth between groups. The table comes from immuneACCESS by way of TCRdb, which keeps in-frame sequences with V and J called. Part of the clones is missing from these tables; in studies checked, under half for an unresolved V gene and the rest for unknown reasons. V and J calls and clone size are as listed in that table; D and trimming were resolved from the DNA. The sample yields around 400,000 clones; about 80% were counted once. The ten largest clones capture around 7.4% of the sample.

This record comes from a study of Ad26.COV2.S vaccination and SARS-CoV-2 variants (TCRdb year 2021). About the investigation overall: Vaccine-arm donors were drawn from COV1001, a multicentre, randomized, double-blind, placebo-controlled phase I-IIa trial of Ad26.COV2.S in healthy adults. Ad26.COV2.S was given intramuscularly at 5x10^10 or 1x10^11 viral particles, as a single shot or as two shots 56 days apart. Sequencing of the TCRbeta repertoire served to evaluate the specificity and breadth of SARS-CoV-2-reactive T cell receptors following Ad26.COV2.S vaccination. The TCR-sequenced set comprised approximately 30 samples: some 20 Ad26.COV2.S vaccine recipients, 5 placebo recipients and 8 SARS-CoV-2 convalescent individuals. Trial participants were randomized into five groups of five: low-dose or high-dose Ad26.COV2.S given once or twice, or placebo on both occasions. Investigators did not know the trial group allocation while performing experiments and assessing outcomes.

General conclusions and limits of the study: Substantial breadth of spike-specific CD8+ and CD4+ T cell responses was reported after vaccination. Vaccine and placebo recipients had comparable non-spike TCR breadth, which fits with the vaccine containing only spike. Compared with placebo recipients, Ad26.COV2.S recipients showed higher spike-specific TCR breadth (P = 0.0014). The study lacked the statistical power to compare responses across vaccine doses or regimens. According to the authors, total T cell responses may have been underestimated by the TCR breadth and depth analyses.

The treatment or condition label, read with the paper, signifies: 15 to 20 received Ad26.COV2.S at low or high dose, single or two shots; 5 received placebo; per-sample allocation not given. For vaccine and placebo recipients, the sequenced repertoires came from samples collected on day 63 after the first injection. Cohort 1b enrolled 25 to 30 adults aged 18-55 years at a single site in Boston, USA, between 29 July and 7 August 2020. Ad26.COV2.S was a replication-incompetent adenovirus type 26 vector that expressed a prefusion-stabilized SARS-CoV-2 spike protein derived from the original Wuhan strain. Taken from cysteine to phenylalanine, the CDR3 has 16 residues. The DNA shown is the 48-base CDR3, in frame from base 1.

The sequence was collected from a person aged 18-60 years who received the Ad26.COV2.S COVID-19 vaccine or a placebo. The rearrangement joined TRBV12-2 to TRBJ1-1. TRBV12-2 is tagged as a pseudogene. The source was peripheral blood, collected in a trial of Ad26.COV2.S vaccine versus placebo. The DNA reads TGTGCAAGTCGCTTAGCGAAAAGGAAGGGAATCCCTGAAGCTTTCTTT. This sequence encodes CASRLAKRKGIPEAFF.